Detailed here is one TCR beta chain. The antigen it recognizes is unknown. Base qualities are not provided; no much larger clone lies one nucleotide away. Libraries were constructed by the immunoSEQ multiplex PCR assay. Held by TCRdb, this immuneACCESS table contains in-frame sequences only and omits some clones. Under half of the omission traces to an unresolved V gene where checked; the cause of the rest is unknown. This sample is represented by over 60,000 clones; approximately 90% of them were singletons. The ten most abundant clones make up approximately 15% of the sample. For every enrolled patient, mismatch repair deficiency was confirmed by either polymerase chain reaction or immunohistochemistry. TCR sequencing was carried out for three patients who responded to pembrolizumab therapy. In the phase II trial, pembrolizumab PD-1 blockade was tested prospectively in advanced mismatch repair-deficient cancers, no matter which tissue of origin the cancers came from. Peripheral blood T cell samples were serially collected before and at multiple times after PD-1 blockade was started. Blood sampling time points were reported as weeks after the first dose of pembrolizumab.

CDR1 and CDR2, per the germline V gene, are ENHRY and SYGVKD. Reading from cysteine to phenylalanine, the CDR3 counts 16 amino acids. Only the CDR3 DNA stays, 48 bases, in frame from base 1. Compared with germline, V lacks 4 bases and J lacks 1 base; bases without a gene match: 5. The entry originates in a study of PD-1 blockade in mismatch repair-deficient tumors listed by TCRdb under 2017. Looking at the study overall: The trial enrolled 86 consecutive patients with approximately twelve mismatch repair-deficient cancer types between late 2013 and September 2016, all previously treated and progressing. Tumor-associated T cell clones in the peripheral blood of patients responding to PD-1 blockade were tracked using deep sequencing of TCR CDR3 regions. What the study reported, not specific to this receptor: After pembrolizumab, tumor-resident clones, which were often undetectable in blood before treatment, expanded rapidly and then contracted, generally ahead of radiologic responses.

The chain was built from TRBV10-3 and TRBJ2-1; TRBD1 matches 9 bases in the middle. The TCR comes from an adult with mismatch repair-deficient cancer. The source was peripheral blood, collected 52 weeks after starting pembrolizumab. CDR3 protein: CAISGDRAYSYNEQFF. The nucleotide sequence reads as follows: TGTGCCATCAGTGGGGACAGGGCTTATTCCTACAATGAGCAGTTCTTC.